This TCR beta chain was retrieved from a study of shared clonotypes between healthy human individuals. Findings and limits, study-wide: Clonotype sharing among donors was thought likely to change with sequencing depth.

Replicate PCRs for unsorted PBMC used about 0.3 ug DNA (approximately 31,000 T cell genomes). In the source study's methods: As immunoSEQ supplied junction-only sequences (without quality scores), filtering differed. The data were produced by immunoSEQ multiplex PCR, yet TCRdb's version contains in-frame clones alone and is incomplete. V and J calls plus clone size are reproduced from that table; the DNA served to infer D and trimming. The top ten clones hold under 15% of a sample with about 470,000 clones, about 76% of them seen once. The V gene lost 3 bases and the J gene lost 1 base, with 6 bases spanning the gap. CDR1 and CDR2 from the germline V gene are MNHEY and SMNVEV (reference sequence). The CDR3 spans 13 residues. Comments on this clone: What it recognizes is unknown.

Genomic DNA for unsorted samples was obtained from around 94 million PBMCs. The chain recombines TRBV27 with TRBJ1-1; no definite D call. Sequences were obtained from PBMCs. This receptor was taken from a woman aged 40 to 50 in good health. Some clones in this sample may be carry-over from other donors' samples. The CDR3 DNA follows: TGTGCCAGCAGTTTCATTCGGAACACTGAAGCTTTCTTT. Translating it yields CASSFIRNTEAFF.